Listed here are 3 T cell receptor beta chains from one sample, sequenced in a study of T cell changes during pregnancy in multiple sclerosis. Some clones are missing from TCRdb's copy, which holds only in-frame ones; the method was immunoSEQ multiplex PCR. The sample holds approximately 41,000 clones; roughly 87% are singletons and the top ten take about 9%. The sequenced sample was CD8+ T cells from peripheral blood mononuclear cells, obtained in the first trimester of pregnancy. The receptors derive from a female donor with multiple sclerosis, enrolled in a pregnancy study.

The rearrangement uses TRBV11-2 and TRBJ1-4; D is ambiguous. V shed 5 bases and J shed 3 bases, with 13 bases lying between them. From germline, CDR1 is SGHAT and CDR2 FQNNGV. The CDR3 contains 15 residues. The CDR3 region is CASSLAGGANEKLFF. For the CDR3, the DNA is TGTGCCAGCAGCCTAGCGGGCGGGGCTAATGAAAAACTGTTTTTT.

V gene TRBV9 combines with J gene TRBJ2-7; TRBD1 matches 8 bases. The CDR3 runs to 13 residues. J gave up 5 bases and V 4 bases, and 5 bases lay outside the gene matches. The V gene's germline CDR1 is SGDLS and CDR2 YYNGEE. The CDR3 loop reads CASSLTGVNEQYF. The CDR3 DNA sequence: TGTGCCAGCAGCCTGACAGGGGTGAACGAGCAGTACTTC.

The chain carries TRBV19 and TRBJ2-7, with D perhaps matching TRBD2 (5 bases). This CDR3 is 12 amino acids long. CDR1 is LNHDA, CDR2 SQIVND, per germline (reference sequence). Trimming removed 9 bases from V and 0 bases from J, with 9 bases in between. CDR3 amino acids: CASRGPSYEQYF. CDR3 coding DNA: TGTGCCAGCCGCGGGCCCTCCTACGAGCAGTACTTC.